Listed here is a single T cell receptor beta chain. Its target is not known. The sample belongs to a study of T-cell memory formation after mild COVID-19. Looking at the study overall: TCR clusters were mostly confined to one donor each. Notes on the study in general: CD4+ contracting clones were mainly CM and EM; CD8+ ones, EMRA.

Germline V CDR1 and CDR2: SGHRS, YFSETQ. The CDR3 spans 14 residues. V was trimmed by 0 bases and J by 8 bases, leaving 11 bases between them. TCRdb re-called the 5' RACE reads with MiXCR, one entry per CDR3 protein. This sample has 500,000 to 600,000 distinct CDR3 sequences, with about 20% found just once. The rearrangement joins TRBV5-1 to TRBJ1-4; possibly TRBD1 for D (6 bases). The receptor was isolated from an adult woman who had mild COVID-19 (a few samples of this study predate the infection). Cell type and time point are not known. The sequenced material came from PBMCs or a T cell subset sorted from them (not recorded which). The CDR3 spells CASSLEQGYEKLFF. The DNA of the CDR3 is TGCGCCAGCAGCTTGGAACAGGGCTACGAAAAACTGTTTTTT.